A few counts support the clone carrying this TCR beta chain. The sample comes from a study of cytomegalovirus exposure and HLA in healthy donors. Use of 60 Vbeta and 13 Jbeta primers characterized the PCR. Assay used: immunoSEQ multiplex PCR; TCRdb lists only in-frame clones, some missing. The sample yields roughly 150,000 clones, over 65% seen once. Specimen: PBMCs. This clonotype originated in a woman aged 25 to 39 in good health and CMV-seronegative.

The CDR3 DNA reads as TGTGCCAGTAAGATTACAGGGATCGGCGGGGAGCTGTTTTTT. As protein: CASKITGIGGELFF. The chain couples TRBV19 to TRBJ2-2; D might be TRBD1 (6 bases). The CDR3 is 14 residues long. Trimming took 7 bases from V and 7 from J, leaving 16 bases between them. Germline V gene data show CDR1 as LNHDA and CDR2 as SQIVND (reference sequence).